This entry lists 21 T cell receptor beta chains sequenced from one sample in a study of T cells in Graves' hyperthyroidism and ophthalmopathy. From RNA transcripts, TCR beta CDR3 regions were amplified. HTBI primers were employed in a first-round RT-PCR of the TCR CDR3. TCRdb recomputed calls from the multiplex PCR reads with MiXCR, one row per CDR3 protein. This table has approximately 420,000 distinct CDR3 sequences, roughly an eighth appearing once. The sequenced sample consisted of blood. Receptor source: a woman younger than 35 with Graves' hyperthyroidism.

The sample holds a few counts of this clonotype. This chain joins TRBV10-3 and TRBJ2-1, with D hard to call. The CDR3 is 14 residues long. V lost 3 bases to trimming and J lost 0 bases, with 6 bases between them. Looked up from germline, CDR1 is ENHRY and CDR2 is SYGVKD. CDR3 DNA: TGTGCCATCAGTGACCAGAGCTCCTACAATGAGCAGTTCTTC. Translation: CAISDQSSYNEQFF.

This clonotype was counted ten times or more. The chain is built from TRBV11-2 and TRBJ2-1; 9 nucleotides agree with TRBD2. The CDR3 runs 18 residues. V shed 10 bases, J shed 5 bases, and the junction held 21 bases outside the gene matches. The V gene's germline CDR1 is SGHAT and CDR2 FQNNGV. In DNA form, the CDR3 reads TGTGCCAACGCGGGGGAGAGTGTTAGCGGGAGCGCCGACAATGAGCAGTTCTTC. Translation: CANAGESVSGSADNEQFF. The full variable domain, completed using reference TRBV11-2 and TRBJ2-1, is EAGVAQSPRYKIIEKRQSVAFWCNPISGHATLYWYQQILGQGPKLLIQFQNNGVVDDSQLPKDRFSAERLKGVDSTLKIQPAKLEDSAVYLCANAGESVSGSADNEQFFGPGTRLTVL.

This clonotype appeared many times. The chain couples TRBV7-2 to TRBJ2-1; no clear D. Germline CDR1 reads SGHTA; CDR2 reads FQGNSA. The V end was cut by 1 base, the J end by 3 bases, with 7 bases between. The CDR3 contains 14 residues. Here the CDR3 DNA reads TGTGCCAGCAGCTTAGGATGGGACTACAATGAGCAGTTCTTC. It specifies CASSLGWDYNEQFF. Full variable domain (rest looked up from reference TRBV7-2 and TRBJ2-1): GAGVSQSPSNKVTEKGKDVELRCDPISGHTALYWYRQSLGQGLEFLIYFQGNSAPDKSGLPSDRFSAERTGGSVSTLTIQRTQQEDSAVYLCASSLGWDYNEQFFGPGTRLTVL.

This clonotype has a handful of counts. A much larger clone lies a single base off, so this may be a read error. This chain joins TRBV24-1 and TRBJ2-3, with D perhaps matching TRBD2 (5 bases). The CDR3 has 16 amino acids. Germline CDR1 is KGHDR and CDR2 is SFDVKD. V was trimmed by 5 bases and J by 4 bases, leaving 18 bases between them. CDR3 nucleotide sequence: TGTGCCACCAGTGTCGTCGTCATCATCGGGGCAGATACGCAGTATTTT. It encodes CATSVVVIIGADTQYF.

This chain uses TRBV12-3 or TRBV12-4 with TRBJ1-5, with no clear D. The CDR3 contains 13 residues. The V end was cut by 5 bases, the J end by 5 bases, with 10 bases between. CDR3 protein: CASSPDKDQPQHF. In DNA, the CDR3 is TGTGCCAGCAGTCCCGACAAGGATCAGCCCCAGCATTTT.

The J gene is TRBJ1-2, the V gene TRBV10-3, with D tentatively TRBD1 (6 bases). The V gene's germline CDR1 is ENHRY and CDR2 SYGVKD. Trimming left V 6 bases short and J 3 bases short, with 17 bases between. The CDR3 totals 15 residues. CDR3 sequence (DNA): TGTGCCATCAGGGGGGGGGCAGGTTTGGACTATGGCTACACCTTC. Residues: CAIRGGAGLDYGYTF.

This clonotype was counted ten times or more. The V gene is TRBV6-1, the J gene TRBJ2-1, with 7 bases lining up with TRBD1. CDR1 and CDR2 from the germline V gene are MNHNS and SASEGT. The CDR3 has 13 amino acids. V lost 7 bases, J lost 7 bases, and 7 bases stayed unmatched. CDR3 in amino acids: CASNRGRGNEQFF. CDR3 DNA sequence: TGTGCCAGCAACAGAGGCAGGGGGAATGAGCAGTTCTTC.

The chain has TRBV24-1 and TRBJ2-2, with 10 bases lining up with TRBD1. The CDR3 is made up of 17 amino acids. Trimming at V came to 4 bases and at J to 4 bases, leaving 8 bases not matched to a gene. Germline loops: CDR1 KGHDR, CDR2 SFDVKD. The CDR3 is CATSDNRDRGITGELFF. The CDR3 DNA sequence: TGTGCCACCAGTGACAATCGGGACAGGGGTATCACCGGGGAGCTGTTTTTT.

This clonotype was found a few times. The junction does not match germline at one end; this may be a read error. V gene TRBV12-3 or TRBV12-4 combines with J gene TRBJ2-4; tentatively, D is TRBD2 (5 bases). This CDR3 has 15 residues. The CDR3 loop is CASATPILARNIQYF. CDR3 bases: TGTGCCAGCGCTACCCCGATTCTAGCCAGAAACATTCAGTACTTC.

Ten or more counts support this clonotype. This sequence joins TRBV3-1 and TRBJ2-3; no firm D call. V was clipped by 2 bases and J by 8 bases, with 14 bases between them. The CDR3 has 14 amino acids. Germline V gene lookup returns CDR1 LGHDT and CDR2 YNNKEL (reference sequence). As DNA, the CDR3 is TGTGCCAGCAGCCAACCCGCTAGATCTTCTACGCAGTATTTT. This sequence encodes CASSQPARSSTQYF.

This sequence joins TRBV5-1 and TRBJ1-2, with D uncertain. CDR3 length: 14 residues. Germline loops: CDR1 SGHRS, CDR2 YFSETQ. Trimming took off 0 bases at V and 0 bases at J, with 6 bases between the two ends. The CDR3 bases are TGCGCCAGCAGCTTGGACATTTCTAACTATGGCTACACCTTC. Amino acids: CASSLDISNYGYTF.

This clonotype was counted at least ten times. The CDR3 DNA sequence: TGTGCCAGCAGCCCTGCGGCGGGGACCTCCTACGAGCAGTACTTC. Its translation is CASSPAAGTSYEQYF. The V gene is TRBV28, the J gene TRBJ2-7; D is possibly TRBD2 (6 bases). The V and J ends lost 6 bases and 0 bases respectively, with 15 bases between them. There are 15 residues in the CDR3. Germline V gives CDR1 MDHEN, CDR2 SYDVKM.

The J gene is TRBJ2-2, the V gene TRBV3-1; 8 nucleotides agree with TRBD2. Germline loops: CDR1 LGHDT, CDR2 YNNKEL (reference sequence). The CDR3 is made up of 16 amino acids. J was trimmed by 3 bases and V by 1 base; bases with no gene match: 4. The CDR3 spells CASSQGLAGYTGELFF. In DNA form, the CDR3 reads TGTGCCAGCAGCCAAGGCTTAGCGGGATACACCGGGGAGCTGTTTTTT.

The chain employs TRBV6-1 and TRBJ2-7; 7 bases match TRBD2. The CDR3 covers 14 residues. The germline V gene encodes CDR1 MNHNS and CDR2 SASEGT. The ends lost 3 bases at V and 5 bases at J; junction bases unmatched: 7. The DNA of the CDR3 is TGTGCCAGCAGTGATACTAGCGCGGTGGACGAGCAGTACTTC. Encoded protein: CASSDTSAVDEQYF.

This clonotype was observed a handful of times. This chain links TRBV6-1 with TRBJ2-2, with D possibly matching TRBD2 (6 bases). Germline assignment: CDR1 MNHNS and CDR2 SASEGT. Trimming took off 5 bases at V and 5 bases at J, with 18 bases between the two ends. There are 16 residues in the CDR3. The chain's CDR3 is CASSPLSGLSTGELFF. The DNA of the CDR3 is TGTGCCAGCAGTCCTCTGAGCGGGTTATCGACCGGGGAGCTGTTTTTT.

This clonotype was detected ten times or more. The chain is built from TRBV7-9 and TRBJ2-7, with 8 bases identical to TRBD1. Trimming took 3 bases from V and 5 from J; bases not matched to a gene: 6. The CDR3 has 14 amino acids. Looked up from germline, CDR1 is SEHNR and CDR2 is FQNEAQ (reference sequence). The CDR3 sequence is CASSFAGQADEQYF. The CDR3 region has the DNA TGTGCCAGCAGCTTCGCGGGACAGGCCGACGAGCAGTACTTC.

A note on this clonotype: A clone one base away is much larger, so this may be a read error. This chain connects TRBV13 to TRBJ1-2; D is possibly TRBD1 (5 bases). The germline V gene has CDR1 PRHDT and CDR2 FYEKMQ (reference sequence). There are 15 residues in the CDR3. Trimming removed 2 bases from V and 3 bases from J, with 13 bases in between. Here the CDR3 DNA reads TGTGCCAGCAGCTTAAGTCTCGGGGGGGACTATGGCTACACCTTC. Translated, it gives CASSLSLGGDYGYTF.

At least ten counts were recorded for this clonotype. The DNA for the CDR3 is TGTGCCAGCTCACCTCGGACAGGGGACACTGAAGCTTTCTTT. This sequence encodes CASSPRTGDTEAFF. The chain uses TRBV18 and TRBJ1-1; 9 bases line up with TRBD1. The ends lost 3 bases at V and 3 bases at J; junction bases unmatched: 2. The CDR3 consists of 14 residues. Germline assignment: CDR1 KGHSH and CDR2 LQKENI.

In its sample, this clonotype was seen many times. The V and J genes are TRBV20-1 and TRBJ2-1; 10 bases line up with TRBD1. From germline, CDR1 is DFQATT and CDR2 SNEGSKA (reference sequence). This CDR3 contains 17 residues. The trim removed 5 bases at V and 0 bases at J, leaving 10 bases unmatched. The chain's CDR3 is CSAPGRDRGHSYNEQFF. The CDR3 region has the DNA TGCAGTGCTCCCGGCCGGGACAGGGGACACTCCTACAATGAGCAGTTCTTC.

This clonotype was recorded many times. J is TRBJ2-1 and V is TRBV10-3, with TRBD2 matching 8 bases. The CDR3 extends over 13 amino acids. From germline, CDR1 is ENHRY and CDR2 SYGVKD. Losses at the gene ends were 8 bases for V and 5 bases for J; bases not matched to a gene: 5. CDR3 amino acids: CAIEASGHNEQFF. CDR3 nucleotides: TGTGCCATCGAGGCTAGCGGGCACAATGAGCAGTTCTTC.

In this sample, this clonotype turned up many times. The chain has TRBV19 and TRBJ2-1, with D maybe TRBD1 (5 bases). Trimming pared 1 base from V and 6 bases from J, leaving 10 bases between. The CDR3 sequence is 14 residues long. Germline CDR1 and CDR2: LNHDA and SQIVND (reference sequence). CDR3 in amino acids: CASSIVKGSNEQFF. In DNA form, the CDR3 reads TGTGCCAGTAGTATAGTGAAGGGGTCCAATGAGCAGTTCTTC.